These T cell receptor beta chains were read from a single sample in a study of identical twins. TCRdb re-called the 5' RACE reads through MiXCR, storing one row per CDR3 protein. Among around 1.7 million distinct CDR3 sequences listed, around 33% were seen once. The material sequenced was cord blood. These receptors came from a newborn girl in good health. Each CDR3 is given with its conserved first and last residue. A D gene is named only where the DNA matches it firmly. The size entry is marked missing in some rows and otherwise reads once, few, many or a size class.

clone_size cdr3_length j_call v_call d_call cdr3_aa cdr3_nt
NA 14 TRBJ2-7 TRBV2 TRBD1 CASYSQGARNEQYF TGTGCCTCATATTCACAGGGGGCCCGCAATGAGCAGTACTTC
NA 13 TRBJ1-2 TRBV6-5 NA CASTHGTRYGYTF TGTGCCAGCACGCACGGGACTCGGTATGGCTACACCTTC
few 17 TRBJ2-5 TRBV3-1 TRBD2 CASSQWVTSSYQETQYF TGTGCCAGCAGCCAGTGGGTGACTAGCTCGTACCAAGAGACCCAGTACTTC
NA 18 TRBJ2-3 TRBV20-1 TRBD2 CSARGLAGTASPGDTQYF TGCAGTGCTCGGGGACTAGCGGGAACCGCTTCACCGGGAGATACGCAGTATTTT
few 14 TRBJ2-1 TRBV6-2/TRBV6-3 NA CASCSPVPYNEQFF TGTGCCAGCTGTTCGCCTGTCCCCTACAATGAGCAGTTCTTC
few 16 TRBJ2-5 TRBV28 NA CASIPGRSLYQETQYF TGTGCCAGCATTCCGGGACGGAGCTTGTACCAAGAGACCCAGTACTTC
NA 15 TRBJ2-7 TRBV6-2/TRBV6-3 TRBD2 CASSFSRTSSYEQYF TGTGCCAGCAGTTTTTCCCGGACTAGTTCCTACGAGCAGTACTTC
few 14 TRBJ2-7 TRBV7-2 TRBD2 CASRLAGANYEQYF TGTGCCAGCAGGTTAGCGGGGGCAAACTACGAGCAGTACTTC
few 13 TRBJ2-7 TRBV7-9 NA CASRGHTSYEQYF TGTGCCAGCAGGGGACATACCTCCTACGAGCAGTACTTC
NA 15 TRBJ2-3 TRBV28 NA CASSLAPPRLDTQYF TGTGCCAGCAGTTTAGCCCCCCCCAGACTAGATACGCAGTATTTT
few 15 TRBJ2-3 TRBV20-1 TRBD2 CSAARLAGVTDTQYF TGCAGTGCAGCCCGACTAGCGGGGGTCACAGATACGCAGTATTTT
few 15 TRBJ2-3 TRBV7-2 NA CASSLFGADTDTQYF TGTGCCAGCAGCTTATTCGGGGCCGACACAGATACGCAGTATTTT
NA 12 TRBJ2-7 TRBV6-6 NA CASTILDNEQYF TGTGCCAGCACCATACTAGATAATGAGCAGTACTTC
NA 12 TRBJ2-1 TRBV9 NA CASSLGGAEQFF TGTGCCAGCAGCTTAGGGGGGGCTGAGCAGTTCTTC
NA 16 TRBJ2-5 TRBV27 TRBD2 CASSLSLAAPQETQYF TGTGCCAGCAGTTTGTCCCTAGCGGCCCCCCAAGAGACCCAGTACTTC
NA 16 TRBJ2-1 TRBV2 TRBD2 CASSKKAGSPNNEQFF TGTGCCAGCAGCAAAAAAGCGGGATCCCCGAACAATGAGCAGTTCTTC
few 13 TRBJ2-7 TRBV30 NA CAWSVGFSYEQYF TGTGCCTGGAGTGTAGGGTTCTCCTACGAGCAGTACTTC
once 14 TRBJ1-4 TRBV11-2 NA CASSSWVANEELFF TGTGCCAGCAGCTCCTGGGTGGCTAATGAAGAACTGTTTTTT
few 11 TRBJ2-7 TRBV20-1 NA CSATNTYEQYF TGCAGTGCTACAAACACCTACGAGCAGTACTTC
NA 15 TRBJ2-3 TRBV18 NA CASSPSQASTDTQYF TGTGCCAGCTCACCAAGCCAGGCCAGCACAGATACGCAGTATTTT
once 13 TRBJ2-1 TRBV6-6 NA CASSYSVNNEQFF TGTGCCAGCAGTTACTCGGTCAACAATGAGCAGTTCTTC
NA 17 TRBJ2-7 TRBV14 TRBD2 CASSQERGGIISYEQYF TGTGCCAGCAGCCAAGAGAGGGGAGGGATTATCTCCTACGAGCAGTACTTC
many 14 TRBJ1-2 TRBV12-3/TRBV12-4 TRBD1 CASSSDRVGYGYTF TGTGCCAGCAGTTCCGACAGGGTGGGCTATGGCTACACCTTC
few 13 TRBJ1-2 TRBV4-2 NA CASSQDSFYGYTF TGTGCCAGCAGCCAAGACAGCTTCTATGGCTACACCTTC
NA 14 TRBJ1-6 TRBV3-1 NA CASSQSGRYSPLHF TGTGCCAGCAGCCAATCCGGACGCTATTCACCCCTCCACTTT
once 15 TRBJ2-4 TRBV5-4 TRBD2 CASSLAAGEAAIQYF TGTGCCAGCAGCTTGGCGGCGGGGGAAGCGGCCATTCAGTACTTC
NA 15 TRBJ2-3 TRBV5-1 NA CASSLDSAGTDTQYF TGCGCCAGCAGCTTGGACTCAGCTGGGACAGATACGCAGTATTTT
many 13 TRBJ2-3 TRBV5-1 NA CASSPLLADTQYF TGTGCCAGCAGTCCCCTTCTCGCAGATACGCAGTATTTT
many 14 TRBJ2-6 TRBV5-6 NA CASSFRGGANVLTF TGTGCCAGCAGCTTTCGGGGTGGGGCCAACGTCCTGACTTTC
NA 14 TRBJ1-1 TRBV6-5 NA CASSYTQGNTEAFF TGTGCCAGCAGTTACACCCAGGGAAACACTGAAGCTTTCTTT
NA 16 TRBJ1-2 TRBV3-1 NA CASSHLVGAHNYGYTF TGTGCCAGCAGTCATCTCGTCGGGGCACATAACTATGGCTACACCTTC
few 15 TRBJ2-5 TRBV20-1 NA CSARDAGIRQETQYF TGCAGTGCTAGAGATGCGGGGATCAGGCAAGAGACCCAGTACTTC
NA 14 TRBJ2-7 TRBV4-1 NA CASSRSLTYNEQYF TGCGCCAGCAGCCGTAGCCTCACCTACAATGAGCAGTACTTC